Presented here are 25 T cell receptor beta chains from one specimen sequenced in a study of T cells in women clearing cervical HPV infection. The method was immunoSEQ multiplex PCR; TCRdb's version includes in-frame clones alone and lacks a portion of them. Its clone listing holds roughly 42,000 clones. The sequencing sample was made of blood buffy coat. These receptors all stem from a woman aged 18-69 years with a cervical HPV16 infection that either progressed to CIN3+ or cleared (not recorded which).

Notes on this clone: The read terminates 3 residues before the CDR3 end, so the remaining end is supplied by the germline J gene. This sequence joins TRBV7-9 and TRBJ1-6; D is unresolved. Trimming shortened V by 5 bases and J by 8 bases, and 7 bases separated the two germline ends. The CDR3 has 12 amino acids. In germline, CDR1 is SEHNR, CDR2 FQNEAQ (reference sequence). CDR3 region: CASSPQDSPLHF. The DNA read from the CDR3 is TGTGCCAGCAGCCCGCAGGATTCACCC.

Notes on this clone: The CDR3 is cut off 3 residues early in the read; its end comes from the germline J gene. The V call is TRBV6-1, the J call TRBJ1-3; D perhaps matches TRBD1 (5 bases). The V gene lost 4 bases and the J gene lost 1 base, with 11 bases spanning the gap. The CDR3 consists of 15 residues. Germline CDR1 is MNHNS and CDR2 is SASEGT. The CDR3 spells CASSVGPGSGNTIYF. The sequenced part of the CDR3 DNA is TGTGCCAGCAGTGTGGGTCCAGGGTCTGGAAACACC.

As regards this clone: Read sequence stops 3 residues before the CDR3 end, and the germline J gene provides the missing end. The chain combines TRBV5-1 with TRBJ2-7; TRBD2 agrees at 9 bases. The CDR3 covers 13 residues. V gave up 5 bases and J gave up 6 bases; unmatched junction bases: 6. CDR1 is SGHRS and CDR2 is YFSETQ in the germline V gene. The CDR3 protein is CASRGGGASEQYF. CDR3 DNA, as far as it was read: TGCGCCAGCAGAGGCGGGGGGGCAAGCGAG. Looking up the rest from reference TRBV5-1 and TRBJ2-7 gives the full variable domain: KAGVTQTPRYLIKTRGQQVTLSCSPISGHRSVSWYQQTPGQGLQFLFEYFSETQRNKGNFPGRFSGRQFSNSRSEMNVSTLELGDSALYLCASRGGGASEQYFGPGTRLTVT.

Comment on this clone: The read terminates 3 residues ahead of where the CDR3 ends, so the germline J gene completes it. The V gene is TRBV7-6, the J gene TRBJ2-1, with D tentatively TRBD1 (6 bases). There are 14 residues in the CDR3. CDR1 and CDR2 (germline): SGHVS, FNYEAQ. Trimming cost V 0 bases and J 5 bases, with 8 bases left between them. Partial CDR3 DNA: TGTGCCAGCAGCTTAGCTCACAGGGACAATGAG. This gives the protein CASSLAHRDNE. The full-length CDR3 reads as CASSLAHRDNEQFF.

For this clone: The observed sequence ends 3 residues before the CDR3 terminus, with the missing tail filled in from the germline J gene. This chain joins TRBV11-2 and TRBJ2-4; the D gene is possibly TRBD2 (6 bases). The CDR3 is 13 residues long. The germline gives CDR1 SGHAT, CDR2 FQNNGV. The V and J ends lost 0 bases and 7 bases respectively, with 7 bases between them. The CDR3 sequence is CASSLEAGNIQYF. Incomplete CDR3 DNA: TGTGCCAGCAGCTTAGAGGCGGGGAACATT. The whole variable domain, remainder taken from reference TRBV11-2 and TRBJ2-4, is EAGVAQSPRYKIIEKRQSVAFWCNPISGHATLYWYQQILGQGPKLLIQFQNNGVVDDSQLPKDRFSAERLKGVDSTLKIQPAKLEDSAVYLCASSLEAGNIQYFGAGTRLSVL.

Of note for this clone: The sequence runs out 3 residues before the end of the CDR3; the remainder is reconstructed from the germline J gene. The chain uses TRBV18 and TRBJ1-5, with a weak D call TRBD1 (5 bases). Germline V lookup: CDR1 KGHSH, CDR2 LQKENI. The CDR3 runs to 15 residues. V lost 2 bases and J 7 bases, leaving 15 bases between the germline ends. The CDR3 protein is CASSPAPGVEQPQHF. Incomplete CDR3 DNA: TGTGCCAGCTCACCAGCCCCGGGGGTTGAGCAGCCC.

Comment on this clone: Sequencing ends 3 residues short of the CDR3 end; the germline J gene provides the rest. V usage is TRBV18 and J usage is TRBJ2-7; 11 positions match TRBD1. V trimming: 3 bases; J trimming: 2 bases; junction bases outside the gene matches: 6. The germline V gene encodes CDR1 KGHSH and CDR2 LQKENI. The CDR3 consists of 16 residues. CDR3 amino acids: CASSPPRGQGAYEQYF. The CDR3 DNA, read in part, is TGTGCCAGCTCACCTCCGAGGGGACAGGGGGCCTACGAG.

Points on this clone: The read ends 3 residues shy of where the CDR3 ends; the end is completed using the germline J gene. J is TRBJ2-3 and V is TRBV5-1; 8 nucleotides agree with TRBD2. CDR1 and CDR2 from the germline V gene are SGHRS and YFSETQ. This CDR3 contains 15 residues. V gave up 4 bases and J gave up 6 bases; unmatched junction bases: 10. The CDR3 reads CASSGGLARTDTQYF. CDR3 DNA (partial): TGCGCCAGCAGCGGCGGACTAGCTCGTACGGATACG.

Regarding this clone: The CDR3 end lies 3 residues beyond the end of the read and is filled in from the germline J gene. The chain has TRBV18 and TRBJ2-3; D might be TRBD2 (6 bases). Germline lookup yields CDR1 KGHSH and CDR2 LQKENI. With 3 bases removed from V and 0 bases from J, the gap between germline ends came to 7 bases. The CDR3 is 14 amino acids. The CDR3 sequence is CASSPGTSTDTQYF. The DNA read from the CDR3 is TGTGCCAGCTCACCTGGGACTAGCACAGATACG. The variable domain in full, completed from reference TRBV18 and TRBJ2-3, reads NAGVMQNPRHLVRRRGQEARLRCSPMKGHSHVYWYRQLPEEGLKFMVYLQKENIIDESGMPKERFSAEFPKEGPSILRIQQVVRGDSAAYFCASSPGTSTDTQYFGPGTRLTVL.

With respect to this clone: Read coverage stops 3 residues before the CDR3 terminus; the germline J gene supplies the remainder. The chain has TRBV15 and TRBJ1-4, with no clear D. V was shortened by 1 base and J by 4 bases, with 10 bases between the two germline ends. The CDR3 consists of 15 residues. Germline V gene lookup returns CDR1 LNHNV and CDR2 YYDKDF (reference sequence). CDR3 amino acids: CATSRGATVNEKLFF. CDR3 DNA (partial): TGTGCCACCAGCAGAGGGGCCACAGTTAATGAAAAA. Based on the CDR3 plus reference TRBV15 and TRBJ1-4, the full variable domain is DAMVIQNPRYQVTQFGKPVTLSCSQTLNHNVMYWYQQKSSQAPKLLFHYYDKDFNNEADTPDNFQSRRPNTSFCFLDIRSPGLGDTAMYLCATSRGATVNEKLFFGSGTQLSVL.

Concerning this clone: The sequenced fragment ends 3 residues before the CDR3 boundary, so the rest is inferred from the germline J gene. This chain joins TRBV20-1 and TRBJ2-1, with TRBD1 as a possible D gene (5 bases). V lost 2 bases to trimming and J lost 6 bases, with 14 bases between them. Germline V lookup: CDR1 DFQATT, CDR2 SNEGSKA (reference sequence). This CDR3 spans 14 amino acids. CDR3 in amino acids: CSARIRGISNEQFF. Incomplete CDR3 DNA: TGCAGTGCTAGAATTAGGGGTATTAGCAATGAG.

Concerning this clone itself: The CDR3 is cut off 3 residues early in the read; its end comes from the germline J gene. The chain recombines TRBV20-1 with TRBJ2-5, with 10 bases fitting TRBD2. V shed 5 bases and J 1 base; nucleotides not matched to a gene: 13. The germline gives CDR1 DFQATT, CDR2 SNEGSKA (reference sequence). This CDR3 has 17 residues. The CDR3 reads CSASGTSAHLLQETQYF. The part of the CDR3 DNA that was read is TGCAGTGCTTCCGGGACTAGCGCTCACTTACTCCAAGAGACC.

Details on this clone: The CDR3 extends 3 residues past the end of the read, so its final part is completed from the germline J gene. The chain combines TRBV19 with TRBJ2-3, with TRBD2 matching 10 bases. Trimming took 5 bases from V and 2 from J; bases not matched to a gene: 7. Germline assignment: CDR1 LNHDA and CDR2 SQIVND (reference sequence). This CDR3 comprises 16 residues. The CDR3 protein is CASSPATSGTTDTQYF. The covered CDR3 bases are TGTGCCAGTAGTCCGGCAACTAGCGGGACCACAGATACG.

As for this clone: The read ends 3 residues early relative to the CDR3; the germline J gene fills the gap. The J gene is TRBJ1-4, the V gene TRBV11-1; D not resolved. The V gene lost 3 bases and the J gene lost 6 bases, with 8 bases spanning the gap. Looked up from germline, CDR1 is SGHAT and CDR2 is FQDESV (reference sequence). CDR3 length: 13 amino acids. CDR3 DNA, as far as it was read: TGTGCCAGCAGCTTCCAGCAGGATGAAAAA. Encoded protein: CASSFQQDEK. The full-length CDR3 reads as CASSFQQDEKLFF.

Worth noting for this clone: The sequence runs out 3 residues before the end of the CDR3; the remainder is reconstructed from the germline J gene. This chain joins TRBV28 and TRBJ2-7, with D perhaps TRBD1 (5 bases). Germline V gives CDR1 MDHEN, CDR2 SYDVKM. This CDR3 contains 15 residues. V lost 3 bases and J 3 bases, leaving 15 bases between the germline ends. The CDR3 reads CASSFPAGQFYEQYF. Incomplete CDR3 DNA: TGTGCCAGCAGTTTCCCGGCAGGGCAATTCTACGAG.

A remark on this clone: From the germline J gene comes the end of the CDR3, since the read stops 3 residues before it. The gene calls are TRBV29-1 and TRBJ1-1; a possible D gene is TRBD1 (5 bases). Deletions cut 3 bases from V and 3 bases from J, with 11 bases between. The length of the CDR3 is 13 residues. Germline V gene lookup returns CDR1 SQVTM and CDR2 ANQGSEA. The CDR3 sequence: CSVDHGGDTEAFF. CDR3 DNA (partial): TGCAGCGTTGATCATGGGGGGGACACTGAA.

CDR3 bases read: TGTGCCAGCAGATGGACTAGCGGAGGGATGGGAGATACG. This translates into CASRWTSGGMGDT. The full CDR3 is CASRWTSGGMGDTQYF. V gene TRBV2 combines with J gene TRBJ2-3, with 10 bases fitting TRBD2. The read terminates 3 residues ahead of where the CDR3 ends, so the germline J gene completes it. The CDR3 extends over 16 amino acids. In germline, CDR1 is SNHLY, CDR2 FYNNEI. The V gene end was trimmed by 6 bases and the J gene end by 5 bases; junction bases not matched to a gene: 11. Drawing the rest from reference TRBV2 and TRBJ2-3, the complete variable domain is EPEVTQTPSHQVTQMGQEVILRCVPISNHLYFYWYRQILGQKVEFLVSFYNNEISEKSEIFDDQFSVERPDGSNFTLKIRSTKLEDSAMYFCASRWTSGGMGDTQYFGPGTRLTVL.

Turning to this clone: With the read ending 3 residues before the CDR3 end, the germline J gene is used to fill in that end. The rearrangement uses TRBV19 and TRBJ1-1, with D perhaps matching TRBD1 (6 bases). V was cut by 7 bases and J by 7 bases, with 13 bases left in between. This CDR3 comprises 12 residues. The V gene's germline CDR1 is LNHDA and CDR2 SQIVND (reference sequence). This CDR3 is CASITRTDEAFF. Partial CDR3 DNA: TGTGCCAGTATTACCCGGACAGATGAA.

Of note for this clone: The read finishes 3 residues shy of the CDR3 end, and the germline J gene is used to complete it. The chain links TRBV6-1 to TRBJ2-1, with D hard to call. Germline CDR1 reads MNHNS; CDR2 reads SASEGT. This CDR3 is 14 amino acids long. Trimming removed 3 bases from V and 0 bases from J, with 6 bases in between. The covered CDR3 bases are TGTGCCAGCAGTGAGCAGAGCTCCTACAATGAG. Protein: CASSEQSSYNE. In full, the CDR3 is CASSEQSSYNEQFF.

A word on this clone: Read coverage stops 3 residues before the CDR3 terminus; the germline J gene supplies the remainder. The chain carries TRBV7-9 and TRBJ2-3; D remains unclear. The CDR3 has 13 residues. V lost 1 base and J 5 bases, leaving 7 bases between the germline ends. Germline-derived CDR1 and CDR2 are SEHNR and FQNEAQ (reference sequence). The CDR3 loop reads CASSLDGRDTQYF. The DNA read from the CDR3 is TGTGCCAGCAGCTTAGATGGTAGAGATACG.

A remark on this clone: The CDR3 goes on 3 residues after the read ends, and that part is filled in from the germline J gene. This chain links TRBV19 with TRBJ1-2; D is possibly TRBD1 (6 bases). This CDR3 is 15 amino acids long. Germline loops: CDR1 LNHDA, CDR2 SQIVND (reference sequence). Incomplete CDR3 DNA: TGTGCCAGTAGAACTAGCGGGCCTTGGGACAATGAG. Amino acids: CASRTSGPWDNE. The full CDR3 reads CASRTSGPWDNEYTF.

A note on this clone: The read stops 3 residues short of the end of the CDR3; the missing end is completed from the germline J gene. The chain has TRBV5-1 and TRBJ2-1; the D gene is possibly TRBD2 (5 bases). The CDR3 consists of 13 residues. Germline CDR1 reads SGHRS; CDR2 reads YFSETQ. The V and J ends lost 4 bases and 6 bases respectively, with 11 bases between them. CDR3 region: CASSPRVANEQFF. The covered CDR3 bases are TGCGCCAGCAGCCCGAGGGTCGCCAATGAG.

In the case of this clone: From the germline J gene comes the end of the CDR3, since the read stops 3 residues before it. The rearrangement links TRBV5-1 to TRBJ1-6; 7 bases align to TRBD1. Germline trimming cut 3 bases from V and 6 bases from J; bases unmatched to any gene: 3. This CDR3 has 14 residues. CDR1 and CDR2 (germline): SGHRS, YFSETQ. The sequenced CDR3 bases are TGCGCCAGCAGCTCGGACAGGAGTAATTCACCC. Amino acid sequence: CASSSDRSNSP. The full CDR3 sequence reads CASSSDRSNSPLHF.

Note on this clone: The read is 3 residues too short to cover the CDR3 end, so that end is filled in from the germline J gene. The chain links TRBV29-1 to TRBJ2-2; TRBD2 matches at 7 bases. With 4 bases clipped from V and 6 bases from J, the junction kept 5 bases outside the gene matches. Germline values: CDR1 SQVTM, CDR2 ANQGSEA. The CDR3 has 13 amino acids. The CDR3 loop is CSVGLAGPGELFF. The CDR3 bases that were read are TGCAGCGTTGGCTTAGCGGGCCCCGGGGAG.

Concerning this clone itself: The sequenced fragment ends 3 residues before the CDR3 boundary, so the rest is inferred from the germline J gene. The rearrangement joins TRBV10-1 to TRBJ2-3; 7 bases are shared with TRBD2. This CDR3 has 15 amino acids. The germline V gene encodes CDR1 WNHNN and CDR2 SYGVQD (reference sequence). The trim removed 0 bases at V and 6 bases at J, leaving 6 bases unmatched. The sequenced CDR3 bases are TGCGCCAGCAGTGAGTCGGGGAGGGGAGCTGATACG. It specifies CASSESGRGADT. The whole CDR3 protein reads CASSESGRGADTQYF.